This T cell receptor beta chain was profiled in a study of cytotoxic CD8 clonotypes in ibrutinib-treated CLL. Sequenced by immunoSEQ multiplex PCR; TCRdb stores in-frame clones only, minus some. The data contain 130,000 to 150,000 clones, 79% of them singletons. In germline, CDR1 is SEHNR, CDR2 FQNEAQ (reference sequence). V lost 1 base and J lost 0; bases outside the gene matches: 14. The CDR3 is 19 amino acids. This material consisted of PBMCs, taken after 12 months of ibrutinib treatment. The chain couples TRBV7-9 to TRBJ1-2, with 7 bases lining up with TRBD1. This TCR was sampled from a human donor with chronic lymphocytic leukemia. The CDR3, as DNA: TGTGCCAGCAGCTTAGTGGGTTTCGACAGGGTGAACGCTAACTATGGCTACACCTTC. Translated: CASSLVGFDRVNANYGYTF. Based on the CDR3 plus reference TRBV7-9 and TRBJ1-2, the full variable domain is DTGVSQNPRHKITKRGQNVTFRCDPISEHNRLYWYRQTLGQGPEFLTYFQNEAQLEKSRLLSDRFSAERPKGSFSTLEIQRTEQGDSAMYLCASSLVGFDRVNANYGYTFGSGTRLTVV.